This TCR beta chain was documented in a study of early T cells in non-severe SARS-CoV-2 infection. The V gene end was trimmed by 8 bases and the J gene end by 7 bases; junction bases not matched to a gene: 7. The CDR3 consists of 12 residues. CDR1 is MNHEY, CDR2 SVGEGT, per germline. This clonotype has a count of ten or more. TCRdb re-called the 5' RACE reads with MiXCR, one entry per CDR3 protein. The sample holds 50,000 to 70,000 distinct CDR3 sequences, about 10% seen once. The receptor's source is an adult who was a healthcare worker with PCR-confirmed SARS-CoV-2 infection or an uninfected control (not recorded which). V and J are TRBV6-2 or TRBV6-3 and TRBJ1-2, with 7 bases identical to TRBD1. Input material: whole blood. DNA of the CDR3: TGTGCCAGCGCGGGGACAGTAACTGGCTACACCTTC. Protein sequence: CASAGTVTGYTF.